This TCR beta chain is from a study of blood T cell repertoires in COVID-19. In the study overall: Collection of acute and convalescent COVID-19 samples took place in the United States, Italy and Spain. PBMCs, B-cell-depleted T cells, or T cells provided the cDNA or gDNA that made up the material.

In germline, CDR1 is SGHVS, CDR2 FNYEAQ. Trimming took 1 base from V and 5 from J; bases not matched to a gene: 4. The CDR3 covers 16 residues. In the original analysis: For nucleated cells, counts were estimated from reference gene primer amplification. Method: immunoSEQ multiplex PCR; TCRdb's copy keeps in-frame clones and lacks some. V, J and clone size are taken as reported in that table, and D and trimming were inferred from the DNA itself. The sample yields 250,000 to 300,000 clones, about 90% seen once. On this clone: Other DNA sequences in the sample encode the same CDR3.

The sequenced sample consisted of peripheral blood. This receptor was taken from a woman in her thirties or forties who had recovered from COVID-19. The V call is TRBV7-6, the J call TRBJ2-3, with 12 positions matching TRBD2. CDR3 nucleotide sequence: TGTGCCAGCAGCTTAGGCCTAGCGGGGGGGCAAGATACGCAGTATTTT. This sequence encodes CASSLGLAGGQDTQYF.